The next 5 T cell receptor beta chains were all read from a single sample in a study of regulatory T cells in long-lasting Graves disease. Combining iRepertoire HTBI primers with Arm-PCR of CDR3 regions, the authors built TCR beta libraries. TCRdb used MiXCR to reprocess the multiplex PCR reads, holding one entry per CDR3 protein. The sample records roughly 350,000 distinct CDR3 sequences, roughly 15% being singletons. Time point defined: newly diagnosed GD, antithyroid drugs for less than 3 months. Extracted PBMC RNA gave rise to the TCR library. The same sample was also studied in work on T cells in Graves' hyperthyroidism and ophthalmopathy.

This specimen consisted of peripheral blood mononuclear cells (PBMCs), obtained at new diagnosis, from a patient treated with antithyroid drugs. The receptor set was obtained from a woman under 30 with Graves disease.

This clonotype has only one observation. The V and J genes are TRBV12-3 or TRBV12-4 and TRBJ2-7; 8 bases line up with TRBD1. With V trimmed by 6 bases and J by 1 base, 8 bases remained unmatched. The CDR3 has 15 residues. CDR3 amino acids: CASSLFQGASYEQYF. The CDR3 coding sequence is TGTGCCAGCAGCCTTTTCCAGGGGGCGTCCTACGAGCAGTACTTC.

V usage is TRBV6-1 and J usage is TRBJ2-7; D gene uncertain. The CDR3 covers 14 residues. Germline V CDR1 and CDR2: MNHNS, SASEGT. Trimming took off 5 bases at V and 7 bases at J, with 18 bases between the two ends. The chain's CDR3 is CASSTPPPVREQYF. CDR3 coding DNA: TGTGCCAGCAGTACCCCCCCGCCCGTTAGGGAGCAGTACTTC.

This clonotype was observed once. This chain joins TRBV29-1 and TRBJ1-2; TRBD1 is a possible D gene (5 bases). Germline lookup yields CDR1 SQVTM and CDR2 ANQGSEA. This CDR3 comprises 13 residues. Trimming stripped 3 bases from V and 4 bases from J, with 12 bases between. The CDR3, as DNA: TGCAGCGTTGACCCCGGGACCTTCTATGGCTACACCTTC. It translates to CSVDPGTFYGYTF.

About this clonotype itself: This may arise from a read error, as a much more abundant clone is one base away. The chain employs TRBV11-2 and TRBJ1-6; no clear D gene. The CDR3 length is 14 residues. Trimming left V 3 bases short and J 10 bases short, with 13 bases between. Per germline, CDR1 SGHAT and CDR2 FQNNGV. The chain's CDR3 is CASSFRGFGSPLHF. CDR3 coding DNA: TGTGCCAGCAGCTTTCGGGGATTCGGGTCACCCCTCCACTTT.

This clonotype has a count of ten or more. This chain uses TRBV2 with TRBJ2-5; no definite D call. Trimming pared 10 bases from V and 5 bases from J, leaving 11 bases between. CDR3 size: 11 residues. CDR1 is SNHLY and CDR2 is FYNNEI in the germline V gene. The CDR3 DNA reads as TGTGCCACCTCGACCGTGGAGACCCAGTACTTC. The encoded protein is CATSTVETQYF.